Following are 30 T cell receptor beta chains from one sample sequenced in a study of blood T cell repertoires in COVID-19. Some clones are missing from TCRdb's copy, which holds only in-frame ones; the method was immunoSEQ multiplex PCR. The sample lists approximately 260,000 clones, about 86% occurring once. Sequencing input: peripheral blood. The source of these receptors is a young man with active or convalescent COVID-19.

The chain joins TRBV15 to TRBJ2-2, with D possibly TRBD1 on 5 matching bases. The CDR3 spans 13 residues. Germline CDR1 and CDR2: LNHNV and YYDKDF (reference sequence). The ends were cut back, 10 bases at V and 4 bases at J, with 13 bases in the middle. The DNA for the CDR3 is TGTGCCATCGACAGTTCTCGCACCGGGGAGCTGTTTTTT. Translating it yields CAIDSSRTGELFF.

This sequence joins TRBV28 and TRBJ2-2, with a weak D call TRBD2 (6 bases). The CDR3 runs 14 residues. Trimming took 6 bases from V and 4 from J, leaving 12 bases between them. The germline CDR1 and CDR2 sequences are MDHEN and SYDVKM. For the CDR3, the DNA is TGTGCCAGCAGGCCCGGGACTGCCACCGGGGAGCTGTTTTTT. Translated: CASRPGTATGELFF.

The chain recombines TRBV19 with TRBJ1-3, with no clear D. Germline V gives CDR1 LNHDA, CDR2 SQIVND (reference sequence). The CDR3 totals 13 residues. The V gene lost 9 bases and the J gene lost 2 bases, with 11 bases spanning the gap. The CDR3 sequence: CASGVVAGNTIYF. The CDR3 nucleotides are TGTGCCAGCGGAGTCGTCGCTGGAAACACCATATATTTT.

CDR3 protein: CASSLQAVQTEQYF. In DNA form, the CDR3 reads TGTGCCAGCAGCCTCCAGGCTGTACAGACCGAGCAGTACTTC. This rearrangement joins TRBV27 to TRBJ2-7; D gene ambiguous. The ends were cut back, 6 bases at V and 6 bases at J, with 18 bases in the middle. The CDR3 loop spans 14 amino acids. Germline V CDR1 and CDR2: MNHEY, SMNVEV (reference sequence).

V usage is TRBV6-5 and J usage is TRBJ2-5; 8 bases are shared with TRBD1. The CDR3 is made up of 13 amino acids. The V gene end was trimmed by 4 bases and the J gene end by 4 bases; junction bases not matched to a gene: 2. Germline V gene data show CDR1 as MNHEY and CDR2 as SVGAGI. The CDR3 loop is CASSSGGGETQYF. DNA of the CDR3: TGTGCCAGCAGTTCAGGGGGCGGAGAGACCCAGTACTTC.

The rearrangement uses TRBV4-3 and TRBJ1-1, with D perhaps matching TRBD1 (5 bases). Germline V gives CDR1 LGHNA, CDR2 YSLEER. CDR3 length: 16 amino acids. Trimming cost V 4 bases and J 1 base, with 16 bases left between them. CDR3 nucleotides: TGCGCCAGCAGCCCGCTTGGGGGAGGAGGGAACACTGAAGCTTTCTTT. Protein product: CASSPLGGGGNTEAFF.

A single count supports this clone. The rearrangement links TRBV5-4 to TRBJ2-1, with 13 bases that match TRBD2. In germline, CDR1 is SGHNT, CDR2 YYREEE (reference sequence). V lost 0 bases, J lost 3 bases, and 12 bases stayed unmatched. This CDR3 has 20 residues. The CDR3 nucleotides are TGTGCCAGCAGCTTGGACCGACTAGCGGGAGGCACACGGAGCTACAATGAGCAGTTCTTC. It codes for CASSLDRLAGGTRSYNEQFF.

The count of this clone is one. The chain recombines TRBV19 with TRBJ2-1; 8 bases are shared with TRBD2. Germline V gives CDR1 LNHDA, CDR2 SQIVND (reference sequence). With 7 bases clipped from V and 4 bases from J, the junction kept 9 bases outside the gene matches. The CDR3 loop spans 15 amino acids. The CDR3 DNA reads as TGTGCCAGTACTGACGGGAGGGCCCATTACAATGAGCAGTTCTTC. Protein product: CASTDGRAHYNEQFF.

The V call is TRBV6-1, the J call TRBJ2-7; tentative D call: TRBD1 (6 bases). Germline V gene sequence: CDR1 MNHNS, CDR2 SASEGT. Deletions cut 3 bases from V and 0 bases from J, with 12 bases between. The CDR3 runs to 15 residues. This chain's CDR3 is CASSELRGSSYEQYF. DNA of the CDR3: TGTGCCAGCAGTGAGTTGAGGGGGAGCTCCTACGAGCAGTACTTC.

This chain links TRBV7-7 with TRBJ2-3, with 8 bases lining up with TRBD2. The germline V gene has CDR1 SSHAT and CDR2 FNYEAQ (reference sequence). This CDR3 is built from 15 residues. Trimming at V came to 3 bases and at J to 2 bases, leaving 4 bases not matched to a gene. CDR3: CASSLTSANTDTQYF. The CDR3 DNA reads as TGTGCCAGCAGCTTGACTAGCGCGAACACAGATACGCAGTATTTT. The full variable domain, its missing parts supplied by reference TRBV7-7 and TRBJ2-3, is GAGVSQSPRYKVTKRGQDVTLRCDPISSHATLYWYQQALGQGPEFLTYFNYEAQPDKSGLPSDRFSAERPEGSISTLTIQRTEQRDSAMYRCASSLTSANTDTQYFGPGTRLTVL.

V usage is TRBV5-4 and J usage is TRBJ2-1; D is perhaps TRBD1 (6 bases). The CDR3 is made up of 12 amino acids. CDR1 is SGHNT, CDR2 YYREEE, per germline (reference sequence). V dropped 5 bases and J dropped 9 bases, with 12 bases sitting between them. CDR3 nucleotides: TGTGCCAGCAGTCTAAGGGGGACTGAGCAGTTCTTC. Translated, it gives CASSLRGTEQFF.

V gene TRBV30 combines with J gene TRBJ2-1; 8 bases map to TRBD2. Germline V gene sequence: CDR1 GTSNPN, CDR2 SVGIG (reference sequence). The CDR3 is 17 amino acids. The V gene end was trimmed by 3 bases and the J gene end by 4 bases; junction bases not matched to a gene: 14. The CDR3 region has the DNA TGTGCCTGGAGGGTGGCAGTGGGGACTAGTAGTTACAATGAGCAGTTCTTC. It is translated as CAWRVAVGTSSYNEQFF. Full variable domain (remainder filled in from reference TRBV30 and TRBJ2-1): SQTIHQWPATLVQPVGSPLSLECTVEGTSNPNLYWYRQAAGRGLQLLFYSVGIGQISSEVPQNLSASRPQDRQFILSSKKLLLSDSGFYLCAWRVAVGTSSYNEQFFGPGTRLTVL.

The chain's CDR3 is CASSSGVAGGTGELFF. CDR3 nucleotides: TGTGCCAGCAGCTCGGGAGTAGCGGGAGGCACCGGGGAGCTGTTTTTT. The rearrangement joins TRBV7-3 to TRBJ2-2; 10 nucleotides align to TRBD2. V trimming: 4 bases; J trimming: 4 bases; junction bases outside the gene matches: 6. Germline lookup yields CDR1 SGHTA and CDR2 FQGTGA. This CDR3 is built from 16 residues.

The chain uses TRBV3-1 (or the pseudogene TRBV3-2) and TRBJ2-5, with D possibly being TRBD2 (6 bases). CDR1 LGHDT and CDR2 YNNKEL come from the germline V gene (reference sequence). The CDR3 is made up of 15 amino acids. Trimming cost V 8 bases and J 4 bases, with 20 bases left between them. CDR3 residues: CASGGPGPQGETQYF. DNA for the CDR3: TGTGCCAGCGGAGGGCCTGGGCCACAAGGAGAGACCCAGTACTTC.

The chain employs TRBV20-1 and TRBJ2-1; D gene ambiguous. The V end was cut by 3 bases, the J end by 5 bases, with 17 bases between. The CDR3 runs 15 residues. Germline CDR1 reads DFQATT; CDR2 reads SNEGSKA (reference sequence). The DNA for the CDR3 is TGCAGTGCTAGTGCCCGAAACCCCAGTCACAATGAGCAGTTCTTC. This encodes CSASARNPSHNEQFF.

The sample holds a few counts of this clone. The chain is built from TRBV28 and TRBJ2-7; TRBD1 is a possible D gene (6 bases). V lost 5 bases, J lost 0 bases, and 17 bases lay in between. This CDR3 region has 16 residues. In germline, CDR1 is MDHEN, CDR2 SYDVKM. The CDR3 nucleotides are TGTGCCAGCAGTCCCCTAACAGGGAGAAGCTCCTACGAGCAGTACTTC. Translating it yields CASSPLTGRSSYEQYF.

V and J are TRBV2 and TRBJ2-7, with 10 bases that match TRBD1. Germline CDR1 SNHLY, CDR2 FYNNEI. This CDR3 is 13 amino acids long. V lost 8 bases to trimming and J lost 0 bases; unmatched junction nucleotides: 1. Here the CDR3 DNA reads TGTGCCAGCCGGACAGGGGGCTCCTACGAGCAGTACTTC. The encoded protein is CASRTGGSYEQYF. Filled out from reference TRBV2 and TRBJ2-7, the complete variable domain reads EPEVTQTPSHQVTQMGQEVILRCVPISNHLYFYWYRQILGQKVEFLVSFYNNEISEKSEIFDDQFSVERPDGSNFTLKIRSTKLEDSAMYFCASRTGGSYEQYFGPGTRLTVT.

V is TRBV6-5 and J is TRBJ1-1; no definite D call. Germline V gives CDR1 MNHEY, CDR2 SVGAGI. The CDR3 is made up of 13 amino acids. CDR3 nucleotides: TGTTCCTCCAGCAGTAGGAGGGACACTGAAGCTTTCTTT. Translated, it gives CSSSSRRDTEAFF.

V usage is TRBV27 and J usage is TRBJ2-2; perhaps TRBD2 as D (7 bases). Trimming took off 6 bases at V and 7 bases at J, with 18 bases between the two ends. Germline V CDR1 and CDR2: MNHEY, SMNVEV (reference sequence). This CDR3 is built from 15 residues. The DNA of the CDR3 is TGTGCCAGCAGACCCGGGGGGCGCTTGGGCGGGGAGCTGTTTTTT. It translates to CASRPGGRLGGELFF.

The chain carries TRBV6-5 and TRBJ1-4, with 7 bases fitting TRBD1. Germline-derived CDR1 and CDR2 are MNHEY and SVGAGI. V lost 7 bases to trimming and J lost 5 bases; unmatched junction nucleotides: 7. This CDR3 comprises 14 residues. In DNA, the CDR3 is TGTGCCAGCACCCAGGGGGACGGGAATGAAAAACTGTTTTTT. It yields the protein CASTQGDGNEKLFF.

The chain's CDR3 is CAISEADYGYTF. CDR3 DNA sequence: TGTGCCATCAGTGAAGCGGACTATGGCTACACCTTC. V gene TRBV10-3 combines with J gene TRBJ1-2; D uncertain. There are 12 residues in the CDR3. Trimming took off 3 bases at V and 3 bases at J, with 5 bases between the two ends. Germline V gene lookup returns CDR1 ENHRY and CDR2 SYGVKD.

V usage is TRBV3-1 (or the pseudogene TRBV3-2) and J usage is TRBJ2-7, with D possibly TRBD2 on 6 matching bases. The CDR3 extends over 13 amino acids. Trimming shortened V by 6 bases and J by 3 bases, and 12 bases separated the two germline ends. The germline V gene has CDR1 LGHDT and CDR2 YNNKEL (reference sequence). In DNA, the CDR3 is TGTGCCAGCAGTGATAGCGGCGGCTACGAGCAGTACTTC. Protein: CASSDSGGYEQYF.

V usage is TRBV7-9 and J usage is TRBJ2-1, with 12 positions matching TRBD2. V lost 6 bases, J lost 8 bases, and 2 bases stayed unmatched. Germline V gene lookup returns CDR1 SEHNR and CDR2 FQNEAQ (reference sequence). The length of the CDR3 is 13 residues. The CDR3: CASRRLAGDEQFF. For the CDR3, the DNA is TGTGCCAGCAGGCGACTAGCGGGAGATGAGCAGTTCTTC.

This chain connects TRBV19 to TRBJ1-2; D gene uncertain. The V end lost 5 bases, the J end lost 4 bases, and 23 bases lay between the germline ends. CDR3 length equals 17 residues. Looked up from germline, CDR1 is LNHDA and CDR2 is SQIVND (reference sequence). The CDR3: CASSPTGAGLDPYGYTF. As DNA, the CDR3 is TGTGCCAGTAGTCCTACCGGAGCGGGCCTCGATCCCTATGGCTACACCTTC. Variable domain in full (rest from reference TRBV19 and TRBJ1-2): DGGITQSPKYLFRKEGQNVTLSCEQNLNHDAMYWYRQDPGQGLRLIYYSQIVNDFQKGDIAEGYSVSREKKESFPLTVTSAQKNPTAFYLCASSPTGAGLDPYGYTFGSGTRLTVV.

This clone was detected only once. The chain combines TRBV6-1 with TRBJ2-6, with D tentatively TRBD2 (7 bases). The V end lost 4 bases, the J end lost 1 base, and 14 bases lay between the germline ends. Per the germline V gene, CDR1 is MNHNS and CDR2 is SASEGT. The CDR3 length is 17 residues. CDR3 bases: TGTGCCAGCAGTGTGGGGGAGGGGGTGTCTGGGGCCAACGTCCTGACTTTC. Translation: CASSVGEGVSGANVLTF.

The chain couples TRBV12-3 or TRBV12-4 to TRBJ2-7; 8 positions match TRBD2. Losses at the gene ends were 10 bases for V and 4 bases for J; bases not matched to a gene: 6. The CDR3 has 12 residues. The CDR3 DNA reads as TGTGCCACACGGCGGGGGGCTTACGAGCAGTACTTC. Protein sequence: CATRRGAYEQYF.

This chain uses TRBV27 with TRBJ1-2; weak D call: TRBD1 (6 bases). Germline CDR1 reads MNHEY; CDR2 reads SMNVEV (reference sequence). V lost 6 bases to trimming and J lost 0 bases, with 11 bases between them. The CDR3 has 14 amino acids. This CDR3 reads CASRLGGTNYGYTF. DNA for the CDR3: TGTGCCAGCAGACTAGGGGGTACTAACTATGGCTACACCTTC.

The rearrangement joins TRBV5-1 to TRBJ1-6, with TRBD1 matching over 8 bases. In germline, CDR1 is SGHRS, CDR2 YFSETQ. V gave up 1 base and J gave up 7 bases; unmatched junction bases: 4. There are 15 residues in the CDR3. CDR3 DNA: TGCGCCAGCAGCTTGAGTACAGGGGGGAATTCACCCCTCCACTTT. It is translated as CASSLSTGGNSPLHF.

This chain connects TRBV3-1 (or the pseudogene TRBV3-2) to TRBJ2-5; 8 nucleotides match TRBD1. Trimming at V came to 6 bases and at J to 7 bases, leaving 10 bases not matched to a gene. The length of the CDR3 is 14 residues. Germline V gene data show CDR1 as LGHDT and CDR2 as YNNKEL (reference sequence). The CDR3 region is CASRVGQGAGTQYF. The CDR3 nucleotides read TGTGCCAGCAGAGTAGGACAGGGAGCGGGGACCCAGTACTTC.

This CDR3 is CATEPGQGYNEQFF. As DNA, the CDR3 is TGTGCCACGGAACCGGGACAGGGATACAATGAGCAGTTCTTC. The chain combines TRBV6-5 with TRBJ2-1, with 9 positions matching TRBD1. CDR1 is MNHEY, CDR2 SVGAGI, per germline. The J segment lost 4 bases and the V segment lost 10 bases, leaving 8 bases of the junction unmatched. The CDR3 runs 14 residues.